Below, 29 T cell receptor beta chains from the same sample are listed, as sequenced in a study of cytotoxic CD8 clonotypes in ibrutinib-treated CLL (dated by TCRdb to the early 2020s). Libraries came from the immunoSEQ multiplex PCR assay. TCRdb mirrors the immuneACCESS table, restricted to in-frame sequences. Some clones are absent from its copies; in checked studies, under half trace to an unresolved V gene, and the reason for the others is unknown. This sample has 76,000 or so clones in its table, and less than 90% of those were observed once. Together, the top ten hold approximately 35% of the sample. Explained via the paper, the time point label denotes: roughly 23 months on ibrutinib. The specimen comprised PBMCs, sampled after 24 months of ibrutinib treatment. The receptors come from a human donor with chronic lymphocytic leukemia.

V usage is TRBV28 and J usage is TRBJ1-1; D unresolved. The ends were cut back, 3 bases at V and 4 bases at J, with 6 bases in the middle. The germline V gene encodes CDR1 MDHEN and CDR2 SYDVKM. The CDR3 is 12 amino acids. CDR3 in DNA: TGTGCCAGCAGTTTTAAGGTCACTGAAGCTTTCTTT. Protein: CASSFKVTEAFF.

This chain connects TRBV30 to TRBJ2-2; D is undetermined. The germline V gene encodes CDR1 GTSNPN and CDR2 SVGIG (reference sequence). The CDR3 extends over 13 amino acids. The V end lost 7 bases, the J end lost 5 bases, and 14 bases lay between the germline ends. The chain's CDR3 is CALSPSGTGELFF. The DNA for the CDR3 is TGTGCCTTGTCCCCCAGTGGTACCGGGGAGCTGTTTTTT.

This chain links TRBV7-2 with TRBJ2-1; perhaps TRBD2 as D (6 bases). In germline, CDR1 is SGHTA, CDR2 FQGNSA. Trimming shortened V by 1 base and J by 9 bases, and 13 bases separated the two germline ends. The CDR3 is 14 amino acids. The CDR3 region has the DNA TGTGCCAGCAGCTTAGAAGTCCGGAGGGGTGAGCAGTTCTTC. It codes for CASSLEVRRGEQFF.

The V call is TRBV29-1, the J call TRBJ2-1; perhaps TRBD2 as D (6 bases). The CDR3 is 17 residues long. V was clipped by 1 base and J by 4 bases, with 20 bases between them. CDR1 is SQVTM and CDR2 is ANQGSEA in the germline V gene. CDR3 protein: CSVEGAPGLTIYNEQFF. CDR3 coding DNA: TGCAGCGTTGAAGGTGCCCCGGGACTTACAATTTACAATGAGCAGTTCTTC.

V is TRBV29-1 and J is TRBJ2-1, with 9 bases that match TRBD2. Germline loops: CDR1 SQVTM, CDR2 ANQGSEA. The CDR3 runs to 14 residues. The J segment lost 4 bases and the V segment lost 6 bases, leaving 7 bases of the junction unmatched. The CDR3 loop is CSVQERGDYNEQFF. The CDR3 bases are TGCAGCGTCCAGGAGCGGGGGGATTACAATGAGCAGTTCTTC.

This chain uses TRBV10-1 with TRBJ2-7; 7 bases are a match to TRBD1. The CDR3 contains 14 residues. The V and J ends lost 6 bases and 3 bases, in that order; junction bases with no gene match: 8. CDR1 is WNHNN and CDR2 is SYGVQD in the germline V gene (reference sequence). This chain's CDR3 is CASSRDSSYYEQYF. The CDR3 nucleotides read TGCGCCAGCAGCCGGGACAGTTCGTACTACGAGCAGTACTTC.

The V call is TRBV5-4, the J call TRBJ1-2; tentative D call: TRBD1 (6 bases). Per germline, CDR1 SGHNT and CDR2 YYREEE (reference sequence). Trimming left V 0 bases short and J 2 bases short, with 11 bases between. This CDR3 comprises 15 residues. CDR3 sequence: CASSLGGQANYGYTF. The CDR3, as DNA: TGTGCCAGCAGCTTGGGGGGGCAGGCGAACTATGGCTACACCTTC. The full variable domain, with the rest looked up from reference TRBV5-4 and TRBJ1-2, is ETGVTQSPTHLIKTRGQQVTLRCSSQSGHNTVSWYQQALGQGPQFIFQYYREEENGRGNFPPRFSGLQFPNYSSELNVNALELDDSALYLCASSLGGQANYGYTFGSGTRLTVV.

The genes are TRBV7-7 and TRBJ2-7; D is uncertain. Deletions cut 5 bases from V and 6 bases from J, with 17 bases between. This CDR3 is 14 amino acids long. Germline V CDR1 and CDR2: SSHAT, FNYEAQ (reference sequence). The CDR3 DNA is TGTGCCAGCAGCCCTGGACCCGGAACCCCCGAGCAGTACTTC. Protein: CASSPGPGTPEQYF.

The chain uses TRBV6-1 and TRBJ1-4; unclear D gene. This CDR3 region has 11 residues. Germline loops: CDR1 MNHNS, CDR2 SASEGT. Trimming removed 7 bases from V and 4 bases from J, with 4 bases in between. The CDR3 nucleotides read TGTGCCAGCATTTTTAATGAAAAACTGTTTTTT. Encoded protein: CASIFNEKLFF.

The rearrangement links TRBV28 to TRBJ2-2, with 7 bases identical to TRBD1. There are 14 residues in the CDR3. CDR1 and CDR2 (germline): MDHEN, SYDVKM. The junction had 3 bases not matched to a gene; V was cut back by 5 bases and J by 3 bases. CDR3 sequence (DNA): TGTGCCAGCAGTCCCGGGACAGACACCGGGGAGCTGTTTTTT. This sequence encodes CASSPGTDTGELFF.

The V and J genes are TRBV29-1 and TRBJ2-3, with TRBD2 matching over 10 bases. The CDR3 is 14 amino acids. V lost 3 bases, J lost 6 bases, and 6 bases stayed unmatched. Looked up from germline, CDR1 is SQVTM and CDR2 is ANQGSEA. The CDR3 region is CSVDPSGRRDTQYF. CDR3 nucleotides: TGCAGCGTTGACCCTAGCGGGAGAAGGGATACGCAGTATTTT.

The rearrangement joins TRBV20-1 to TRBJ2-1; D remains unclear. Trimming took 3 bases from V and 8 from J, leaving 8 bases between them. The germline V gene encodes CDR1 DFQATT and CDR2 SNEGSKA (reference sequence). The CDR3 runs 11 residues. In DNA form, the CDR3 reads TGCAGTGCTAGCGCGTGGGATGAGCAGTTCTTC. Encoded protein: CSASAWDEQFF.

This chain joins TRBV27 and TRBJ1-4, with a weak D call TRBD1 (5 bases). This CDR3 has 11 residues. Trimming cost V 3 bases and J 10 bases, with 6 bases left between them. Germline CDR1 and CDR2: MNHEY and SMNVEV (reference sequence). CDR3 nucleotides: TGTGCCAGCAGTTTCGGGGGAAAACTGTTTTTT. Amino acids: CASSFGGKLFF.

The sample holds a few counts of this clone. The chain has TRBV30 and TRBJ1-2, with D possibly TRBD1 on 5 matching bases. The germline CDR1 and CDR2 sequences are GTSNPN and SVGIG (reference sequence). This CDR3 has 13 amino acids. Trimming cost V 0 bases and J 7 bases, with 12 bases left between them. CDR3 residues: CAWSVGVGGGYTF. In DNA, the CDR3 is TGTGCCTGGAGTGTAGGGGTAGGTGGTGGCTACACCTTC.

V and J are TRBV14 and TRBJ2-1; D is unclear. Germline lookup yields CDR1 SGHDN and CDR2 FVKESK. The V end lost 2 bases, the J end lost 2 bases, and 13 bases lay between the germline ends. This CDR3 is 16 amino acids long. The CDR3 DNA is TGTGCCAGCAGCCAAACCCGGGTAGGGACCTACAATGAGCAGTTCTTC. Translated: CASSQTRVGTYNEQFF. Supplemented by reference TRBV14 and TRBJ2-1, the full variable domain reads EAGVTQFPSHSVIEKGQTVTLRCDPISGHDNLYWYRRVMGKEIKFLLHFVKESKQDESGMPNNRFLAERTGGTYSTLKVQPAELEDSGVYFCASSQTRVGTYNEQFFGPGTRLTVL.

The genes are TRBV10-2 and TRBJ1-3, with a possible D match to TRBD1 (6 bases). The length of the CDR3 is 15 residues. Germline V gives CDR1 WSHSY, CDR2 SAAADI. Trimming stripped 0 bases from V and 2 bases from J, with 8 bases between. For the CDR3, the DNA is TGCGCCAGCAGTGAGTCGAGGGGGGCTGGAAACACCATATATTTT. This encodes CASSESRGAGNTIYF.

The rearrangement uses TRBV5-1 and TRBJ1-2, with D possibly being TRBD1 (6 bases). The CDR3 loop spans 16 amino acids. V was shortened by 4 bases and J by 13 bases, with 29 bases between the two germline ends. CDR1 and CDR2 from the germline V gene are SGHRS and YFSETQ. The CDR3 bases are TGCGCCAGCAGCAAGGACAGTCCTGTTCGTGTGACAGAAGCCACCTTC. Its protein is CASSKDSPVRVTEATF.

The chain recombines TRBV7-8 with TRBJ2-7; D gene ambiguous. In germline, CDR1 is SGHVS, CDR2 FQNEAQ. V shed 5 bases and J shed 9 bases, with 14 bases lying between them. CDR3 size: 12 residues. CDR3 coding DNA: TGTGCCAGCAGCCGCGGTGGGTCCGCGCAGTACTTC. As protein: CASSRGGSAQYF.

The chain employs TRBV6-5 and TRBJ1-1; D is uncertain. The germline V gene has CDR1 MNHEY and CDR2 SVGAGI. The CDR3 contains 16 residues. Trimming removed 0 bases at V and 7 bases at J, with 18 bases between. The CDR3 DNA reads as TGTGCCAGCAGTTACTCGTGGCAGCCCTTAGTAGGTGAAGCTTTCTTT. Translated, it gives CASSYSWQPLVGEAFF.

The chain couples TRBV6-1 to TRBJ1-1; D may be TRBD1 (5 bases). From germline, CDR1 is MNHNS and CDR2 SASEGT. V lost 8 bases to trimming and J lost 5 bases, with 18 bases between them. This CDR3 is built from 14 residues. CDR3 in amino acids: CASLPQTAGTEAFF. In nucleotides, the CDR3 is TGTGCCAGCCTTCCTCAGACAGCGGGGACTGAAGCTTTCTTT.

This sequence joins TRBV18 and TRBJ2-1; D possibly matches TRBD1 or TRBD2 (5 bases each). The germline gives CDR1 KGHSH, CDR2 LQKENI. The CDR3 covers 13 residues. Trimming removed 6 bases from V and 8 bases from J, with 14 bases in between. CDR3: CASSPGLRDEQFF. As DNA, the CDR3 is TGTGCCAGCTCTCCAGGGTTGAGGGATGAGCAGTTCTTC.

The rearrangement uses TRBV28 and TRBJ2-7; D gene uncertain. V lost 5 bases, J lost 0 bases, and 11 bases lay in between. This CDR3 is 14 amino acids long. In germline, CDR1 is MDHEN, CDR2 SYDVKM. DNA of the CDR3: TGTGCCAGCAGTCAACCGCGCTACTCCTACGAGCAGTACTTC. It translates to CASSQPRYSYEQYF. The variable domain in full, completed from reference TRBV28 and TRBJ2-7, reads DVKVTQSSRYLVKRTGEKVFLECVQDMDHENMFWYRQDPGLGLRLIYFSYDVKMKEKGDIPEGYSVSREKKERFSLILESASTNQTSMYLCASSQPRYSYEQYFGPGTRLTVT.

This chain connects TRBV5-4 to TRBJ2-5, with TRBD1 identical over 9 bases. CDR1 SGHNT and CDR2 YYREEE come from the germline V gene (reference sequence). This CDR3 has 17 amino acids. Unmatched junction bases numbered 15, after V lost 4 bases and J lost 5 bases. The CDR3 sequence is CASSPSDRGPLRETQYF. The CDR3 region has the DNA TGTGCCAGCAGCCCCTCGGACAGGGGCCCTCTACGGGAGACCCAGTACTTC.

V usage is TRBV2 and J usage is TRBJ2-1; D may correspond to TRBD1 or TRBD2 (5 bases each). Trimming pared 6 bases from V and 10 bases from J, leaving 16 bases between. This CDR3 region has 13 residues. Germline CDR1 and CDR2: SNHLY and FYNNEI. The CDR3 loop reads CASRAGTVMEQFF. Here the CDR3 DNA reads TGTGCCAGCAGAGCCGGGACCGTCATGGAGCAGTTCTTC.

The V and J genes are TRBV2 and TRBJ2-6; no clear D. The CDR3 spans 15 residues. Trimming took off 1 base at V and 13 bases at J, with 17 bases between the two ends. Per the germline V gene, CDR1 is SNHLY and CDR2 is FYNNEI. In nucleotides, the CDR3 is TGTGCCAGCAGTGAAGGTCCCCCTTCCTCGCCGGTCCTGACTTTC. Its translation: CASSEGPPSSPVLTF.

The chain joins TRBV7-2 to TRBJ1-2; unclear D gene. The CDR3 has 11 residues. Germline V gives CDR1 SGHTA, CDR2 FQGNSA. The V gene lost 3 bases and the J gene lost 3 bases, with 2 bases spanning the gap. The CDR3 nucleotides are TGTGCCAGCAGCTTGTACTATGGCTACACCTTC. Translating gives CASSLYYGYTF.

This clone was picked up a small number of times. The chain links TRBV6-1 to TRBJ2-1, with 9 bases aligning to TRBD1. V lost 8 bases, J lost 9 bases, and 11 bases stayed unmatched. Germline V lookup: CDR1 MNHNS, CDR2 SASEGT. This CDR3 is built from 14 residues. This CDR3 is CASELVTGGGEQFF. Here the CDR3 DNA reads TGTGCCAGCGAATTAGTCACAGGGGGCGGTGAGCAGTTCTTC.

The genes are TRBV11-2 and TRBJ1-3; possible D gene TRBD1, 5 bases. The CDR3 loop spans 15 amino acids. Looked up from germline, CDR1 is SGHAT and CDR2 is FQNNGV. V was clipped by 2 bases and J by 3 bases, with 11 bases between them. CDR3 sequence reads: CASSLIGGDGNTIYF. The CDR3 DNA follows: TGTGCCAGCAGCTTAATCGGGGGAGATGGAAACACCATATATTTT. The full variable domain, completed using reference TRBV11-2 and TRBJ1-3, is EAGVAQSPRYKIIEKRQSVAFWCNPISGHATLYWYQQILGQGPKLLIQFQNNGVVDDSQLPKDRFSAERLKGVDSTLKIQPAKLEDSAVYLCASSLIGGDGNTIYFGEGSWLTVV.

The rearrangement uses TRBV2 and TRBJ2-7; D perhaps matches TRBD1 (5 bases). V was pared by 7 bases and J by 3 bases, with 19 bases between. CDR1 and CDR2 from the germline V gene are SNHLY and FYNNEI. The CDR3 contains 15 residues. The CDR3 loop is CASKQEVDSNYEQYF. The CDR3 DNA reads as TGTGCCAGCAAGCAAGAGGTCGACAGCAACTACGAGCAGTACTTC.